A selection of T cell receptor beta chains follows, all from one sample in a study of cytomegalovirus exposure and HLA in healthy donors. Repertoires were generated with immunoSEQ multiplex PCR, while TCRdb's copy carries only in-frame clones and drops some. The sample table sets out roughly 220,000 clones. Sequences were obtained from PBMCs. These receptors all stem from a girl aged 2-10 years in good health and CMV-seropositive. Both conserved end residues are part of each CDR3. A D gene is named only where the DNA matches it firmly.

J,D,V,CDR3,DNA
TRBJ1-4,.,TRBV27,CASSFTGTGKLFF,TGTGCCAGCAGTTTTACGGGGACTGGAAAACTGTTTTTT
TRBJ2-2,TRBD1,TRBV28,CASTLPGTGFTGELFF,TGTGCCAGCACCCTACCCGGGACAGGATTCACCGGGGAGCTGTTTTTT
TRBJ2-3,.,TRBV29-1,CSVPDGGTQYF,TGCAGCGTTCCGGATGGGGGCACGCAGTATTTT
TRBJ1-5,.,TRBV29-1,CSVENRDRFDQPQHF,TGCAGCGTTGAAAACCGTGACAGGTTTGATCAGCCCCAGCATTTT
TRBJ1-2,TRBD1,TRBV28,CASSLGQGDKGYTF,TGTGCCAGCAGTTTAGGGCAGGGGGATAAAGGCTACACCTTC
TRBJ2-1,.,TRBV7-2,CASSFPLAVNEQFF,TGTGCCAGCAGCTTCCCCTTAGCGGTTAATGAGCAGTTCTTC
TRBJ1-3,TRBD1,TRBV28,CASSPKGAPGNTIYF,TGTGCCAGCAGTCCCAAGGGGGCCCCTGGAAACACCATATATTTT
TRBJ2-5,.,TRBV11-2,CASSLETTGETQYF,TGTGCCAGCAGCTTAGAAACTACCGGAGAGACCCAGTACTTC
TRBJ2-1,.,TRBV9,CASSVPEELSTEFF,TGTGCCAGCAGCGTACCGGAGGAACTTAGTACGGAGTTCTTC
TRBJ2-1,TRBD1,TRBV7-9,CASAAGTGANNEQFF,TGTGCCAGCGCCGCCGGGACAGGGGCCAACAATGAGCAGTTCTTC
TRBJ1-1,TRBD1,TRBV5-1,CASSPTGTANEAFF,TGCGCCAGCAGCCCTACCGGGACAGCAAATGAAGCTTTCTTT
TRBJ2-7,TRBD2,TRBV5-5,CASSLAPTSGALYEQYF,TGTGCCAGCAGCTTGGCCCCCACTAGCGGGGCACTCTACGAGCAGTACTTC